The rows below give T cell receptor beta chains drawn from one sample of a study of blood T cell repertoires in COVID-19. TCRdb keeps only in-frame clones here, not all; method: immunoSEQ multiplex PCR. The sample has fewer than 500,000 clones; roughly 88% are singletons. Sequenced sample: PBMCs or T cells enriched from blood (not recorded which). The source of these receptors is a woman aged 25 to 39 with acute COVID-19. Both conserved end residues are part of each CDR3. A D gene is named only where the DNA matches it firmly. Not every row has a clone size; where given, it reads once, few, many or a size class.

V gene,D gene,clone size,CDR3 protein
TRBV29-1,TRBD1,-,CSVGQSSNQPQHF
TRBV28,-,-,CASTSNQKRTYYEQYF
TRBV29-1,-,-,CSAKTGFYWDSNQPQHF
TRBV5-1,-,-,CASSLYVSEQFF
TRBV5-1,TRBD1,-,CASRFTGAGTAFF
TRBV10-2,TRBD1,-,CASSPRQGTSLNTEAFF
TRBV12-3/TRBV12-4,-,-,CASSLRGESEAFF
TRBV3-1/TRBV3-2,TRBD1,-,CASSQETGQNQPQHF
TRBV3-1/TRBV3-2,-,-,CASSLRQYSNQPQHF
TRBV27,-,-,CASSQYNEQFF
TRBV11-2,TRBD1,-,CASSLSGTANQPQHF
TRBV11-3,TRBD1,-,CASSPGQSSYNEQFF
TRBV7-3,-,-,CASSLNSHNSPLHF
TRBV5-6,TRBD1,-,CASSLTRQGRGQPQHF
TRBV3-1/TRBV3-2,TRBD2,-,CASSRTSGRHTDTQYF
TRBV5-1,-,-,CASSPGLVGSADTQYF
TRBV12-3/TRBV12-4,-,-,CASSEGGIQPQHF
TRBV27,-,-,CASSPTTTGGSEAFF
TRBV7-6,TRBD1,-,CASSFNPGQSGSPQHF
TRBV29-1,-,-,CSVEGQATAGEQFF
TRBV5-1,-,-,CASRPGLTNEKLFF
TRBV18,TRBD2,once,CASSPIAGSSTDTQYF
TRBV2,-,-,CASRPTGDEQYF